This T cell receptor (beta chain) originates from a study of OX40 agonist ivuxolimab in advanced cancers. Study details: A male proportion of about 84% was recorded, with mean age around 55 years and range roughly 23 to 90. Study conclusions and caveats: Among the lowest peripheral clonal expansion occurred in 0.1-3.0 mg/kg partial responders. Researchers report that CD8+ T cells had, on average, more expanded clones than CD4+. With doses of 0.1 to 3.0 mg/kg, CD4+ and CD8+ blood T cells had undergone clonal expansion by week 6.

Worth noting for this clone: Its antigen remains unknown.

Assay: immunoSEQ multiplex PCR; the TCRdb copy retains only in-frame clones and omits some. This sample has some 17,000 clones, with around 87% found just once. The CDR3 length is 13 residues. CDR1 is MNHEY and CDR2 is SMNVEV in the germline V gene (reference sequence). V lost 5 bases and J lost 3, with 11 bases in between. V and J are TRBV27 and TRBJ2-7, with D perhaps being TRBD1 or TRBD2 (5 bases each). This sample comprised CD4+ or CD8+ T cells sorted from blood, obtained in a trial of the OX40 agonist ivuxolimab. The clonotype comes from an adult with an advanced solid tumor such as melanoma, head and neck, liver or kidney cancer. The CDR3 loop reads CASSTTGLYEQYF. The CDR3 DNA follows: TGTGCCAGCAGTACTACAGGACTCTACGAGCAGTACTTC.